Shown below are 26 T cell receptor beta chains from a single sample sequenced in a study of blood T cell repertoires in COVID-19. TCRdb keeps only in-frame clones here, not all; method: immunoSEQ multiplex PCR. The sample lists tens of thousands of clones; 85% to 90% were seen once. Sequencing was carried out using peripheral blood. Receptor source: a woman of 80 years or more with active COVID-19.

In this sample, this clone turned up once. The chain couples TRBV7-2 to TRBJ2-7, with a possible D match to TRBD1 (6 bases). This CDR3 spans 13 amino acids. Trimming shortened V by 5 bases and J by 2 bases, and 10 bases separated the two germline ends. The germline V gene encodes CDR1 SGHTA and CDR2 FQGNSA. The CDR3 protein is CASSPDSTYEQYF. DNA for the CDR3: TGTGCCAGCAGCCCGGACAGCACCTACGAGCAGTACTTC.

The gene calls are TRBV27 and TRBJ2-7; 7 nucleotides match TRBD2. The trim removed 4 bases at V and 6 bases at J, leaving 12 bases unmatched. Germline-derived CDR1 and CDR2 are MNHEY and SMNVEV (reference sequence). The CDR3 sequence is 15 residues long. The CDR3 here is CASSSRGELSGEQYF. CDR3 DNA sequence: TGTGCCAGCAGTTCCCGGGGGGAGCTTTCTGGCGAGCAGTACTTC.

The chain employs TRBV19 and TRBJ1-1, with 8 positions matching TRBD1. Germline values: CDR1 LNHDA, CDR2 SQIVND (reference sequence). The CDR3 covers 13 residues. Trimming took 9 bases from V and 10 from J; bases not matched to a gene: 13. CDR3 bases: TGTGCCAGCCTCTCGGACAGGGTGAGTGGAGCTTTCTTT. Translating gives CASLSDRVSGAFF.

This clone came up once. This chain connects TRBV6-2 or TRBV6-3 to TRBJ1-2; possible D gene TRBD1, 5 bases. The CDR3 has 12 amino acids. Germline-derived CDR1 and CDR2 are MNHEY and SVGEGT. Trimming cost V 2 bases and J 5 bases, with 6 bases left between them. For the CDR3, the DNA is TGTGCCAGCAGTTACGGGGGGTATGGCTACACCTTC. This sequence encodes CASSYGGYGYTF.

This clone occurred once. This rearrangement joins TRBV7-6 to TRBJ2-7; TRBD2 is a possible D gene (6 bases). The V gene's germline CDR1 is SGHVS and CDR2 FNYEAQ. This CDR3 has 13 residues. Trimming took off 5 bases at V and 7 bases at J, with 15 bases between the two ends. In DNA, the CDR3 is TGTGCCAGCAGCCCCAACTACGCGGGGGAGCAGTACTTC. As protein: CASSPNYAGEQYF. Combining the CDR3 with reference TRBV7-6 and TRBJ2-7 gives the whole variable domain GAGVSQSPRYKVTKRGQDVALRCDPISGHVSLYWYRQALGQGPEFLTYFNYEAQQDKSGLPNDRFSAERPEGSISTLTIQRTEQRDSAMYRCASSPNYAGEQYFGPGTRLTVT.

The V gene is TRBV5-1, the J gene TRBJ2-3; D not resolved. Trimming stripped 2 bases from V and 6 bases from J, with 10 bases between. The CDR3 length is 13 residues. Germline V gene sequence: CDR1 SGHRS, CDR2 YFSETQ. The CDR3: CASSFKTGDTQYF. In nucleotides, the CDR3 is TGCGCCAGCAGCTTCAAGACCGGGGATACGCAGTATTTT.

The gene calls are TRBV9 and TRBJ1-6; tentatively, D is TRBD1 (5 bases). Trimming removed 2 bases from V and 6 bases from J, with 9 bases in between. The germline V gene encodes CDR1 SGDLS and CDR2 YYNGEE. The CDR3 loop spans 14 amino acids. The CDR3 sequence is CASSVTDSNSPLHF. The CDR3 DNA is TGTGCCAGCAGCGTTACAGACAGTAATTCACCCCTCCACTTT.

The chain carries TRBV7-9 and TRBJ2-7; 11 bases align to TRBD1. The CDR3 contains 17 residues. Germline CDR1 and CDR2: SEHNR and FQNEAQ (reference sequence). Germline trimming cut 5 bases from V and 2 bases from J; bases unmatched to any gene: 11. CDR3 sequence reads: CASSPNPGQGVTYEQYF. CDR3 nucleotides: TGTGCCAGCAGCCCGAACCCGGGACAGGGGGTGACCTACGAGCAGTACTTC. The full variable domain, completed using reference TRBV7-9 and TRBJ2-7, is DTGVSQNPRHKITKRGQNVTFRCDPISEHNRLYWYRQTLGQGPEFLTYFQNEAQLEKSRLLSDRFSAERPKGSFSTLEIQRTEQGDSAMYLCASSPNPGQGVTYEQYFGPGTRLTVT.

This clone has only one observation. The chain employs TRBV30 and TRBJ2-7; D is unresolved. This CDR3 region has 12 residues. Trimming took off 7 bases at V and 0 bases at J, with 10 bases between the two ends. The germline gives CDR1 GTSNPN, CDR2 SVGIG (reference sequence). CDR3: CASTTSSYEQYF. The CDR3 DNA follows: TGTGCCTCCACAACCAGCTCCTACGAGCAGTACTTC.

For this clone: The junction does not match germline at one end; this may be a read error. This chain uses TRBV10-3 with TRBJ2-1; 13 bases are shared with TRBD2. CDR1 is ENHRY, CDR2 SYGVKD, per germline. This CDR3 is built from 13 residues. DNA for the CDR3: TGTGCCATCAGCCCCGGACTAGCGGGGGAGGAGGTCTTC. Protein sequence: CAISPGLAGEEVF.

The J gene is TRBJ1-2, the V gene TRBV25-1, with 7 bases fitting TRBD1. The germline gives CDR1 MGHDK, CDR2 SYGVNS. The V and J ends lost 3 bases and 4 bases, in that order; junction bases with no gene match: 2. The CDR3 has 13 amino acids. The CDR3 coding sequence is TGTGCCAGCAGTGAGGGACAGATCTATGGCTACACCTTC. Encoded protein: CASSEGQIYGYTF.

This clone was counted a single time. V usage is TRBV12-2 and J usage is TRBJ1-4; TRBD1 reflects the table's D call only, with no check against the DNA. TRBV12-2 is termed a pseudogene. CDR3 size: 15 residues. CDR3 in amino acids: CASRKQGATNEKLFF. The CDR3 nucleotides are TGTGCAAGTCGCAAACAGGGTGCAACTAATGAAAAACTGTTTTTT.

CDR3 sequence: CASSQDRVDEQFF. The CDR3, as DNA: TGTGCCAGCAGCCAAGACAGGGTCGATGAGCAGTTCTTC. The chain joins TRBV6-5 to TRBJ2-1, with TRBD1 matching over 7 bases. Germline loops: CDR1 MNHEY, CDR2 SVGAGI. This CDR3 has 13 amino acids. V trimming: 6 bases; J trimming: 8 bases; junction bases outside the gene matches: 7.

The chain carries TRBV19 and TRBJ2-5, with D possibly being TRBD1 (6 bases). The CDR3 totals 15 residues. CDR1 is LNHDA and CDR2 is SQIVND in the germline V gene (reference sequence). Trimming took 5 bases from V and 5 from J, leaving 18 bases between them. The CDR3 DNA reads as TGTGCCAGTAGTGTCCCCTCTGGGGGCAGGGAGACCCAGTACTTC. This translates into CASSVPSGGRETQYF.

The J gene is TRBJ2-7, the V gene TRBV27; 7 bases are shared with TRBD1. The V segment lost 3 bases and the J segment 2 bases; nucleotides outside the gene matches: 1. The CDR3 loop spans 13 amino acids. CDR1 and CDR2 from the germline V gene are MNHEY and SMNVEV (reference sequence). Here the CDR3 reads CASSFGTAYEQYF. The DNA for the CDR3 is TGTGCCAGCAGTTTCGGGACAGCCTACGAGCAGTACTTC.

This chain connects TRBV18 to TRBJ2-3, with 9 bases that match TRBD1. Trimming removed 1 base from V and 4 bases from J; junction bases left unmatched: 6. The CDR3 is made up of 16 amino acids. Germline assignment: CDR1 KGHSH and CDR2 LQKENI. CDR3 DNA sequence: TGTGCCAGCTCACCACTAGGACAGGGGCGGGCAGATACGCAGTATTTT. Protein product: CASSPLGQGRADTQYF.

The V gene is TRBV4-3, the J gene TRBJ2-2; D is perhaps TRBD2 (7 bases). The CDR3 is 17 amino acids. V was clipped by 0 bases and J by 6 bases, with 17 bases between them. Looked up from germline, CDR1 is LGHNA and CDR2 is YSLEER. CDR3 nucleotides: TGCGCCAGCAGCCAAGATGTGGGGGGGCCTTCGGCCGGGGAGCTGTTTTTT. Translating gives CASSQDVGGPSAGELFF.

The genes are TRBV15 and TRBJ2-3; no clear D. Looked up from germline, CDR1 is LNHNV and CDR2 is YYDKDF (reference sequence). The CDR3 has 13 amino acids. With 5 bases removed from V and 6 bases from J, the gap between germline ends came to 12 bases. The CDR3 DNA reads as TGTGCCACCAGCGAGTTCTCTGTGGATACGCAGTATTTT. Translation gives CATSEFSVDTQYF.

The V call is TRBV13, the J call TRBJ2-3; 11 positions match TRBD2. After removal of 8 bases from V and 2 bases from J, the junction contained 6 bases not matched to a gene. Germline values: CDR1 PRHDT, CDR2 FYEKMQ (reference sequence). The CDR3 length is 15 residues. The CDR3 DNA sequence: TGTGCCAGCGGATTAGCGGGGGGGACCACAGATACGCAGTATTTT. It is translated as CASGLAGGTTDTQYF.

CDR3 sequence: CASSPGGVEQYF. CDR3 DNA: TGTGCCAGCAGCCCGGGGGGGGTCGAGCAGTACTTC. The chain combines TRBV12-3 or TRBV12-4 with TRBJ2-7; 8 nucleotides agree with TRBD2. The CDR3 sequence is 12 residues long. V dropped 6 bases and J dropped 6; count of bases not matched to a gene: 4.

The chain combines TRBV18 with TRBJ1-6, with a tentative D call TRBD1 (5 bases). The CDR3 sequence is 17 residues long. Germline V gene lookup returns CDR1 KGHSH and CDR2 LQKENI. The ends were cut back, 2 bases at V and 5 bases at J, with 16 bases in the middle. CDR3 protein: CASSPGRKGLDNSPLHF. CDR3 DNA: TGTGCCAGCTCACCAGGGAGGAAGGGGTTAGATAATTCACCCCTCCACTTT.

The J gene is TRBJ2-7, the V gene TRBV10-3; 7 bases match TRBD1. Germline CDR1 is ENHRY and CDR2 is SYGVKD. The CDR3 totals 13 residues. V was pared by 6 bases and J by 3 bases, with 5 bases of the junction left unmatched. The CDR3 DNA follows: TGTGCCATCAGCTCCGGACAGGACTACGAGCAGTACTTC. Protein sequence: CAISSGQDYEQYF.

V gene TRBV4-3 combines with J gene TRBJ2-3, with 13 nucleotides matching TRBD2. Trimming cost V 4 bases and J 4 bases; bases outside gene matches: 5. Germline lookup yields CDR1 LGHNA and CDR2 YSLEER. This CDR3 comprises 16 residues. The DNA for the CDR3 is TGCGCCAGCAGCCTTGGACTAGCGGGGGTATCAGATACGCAGTATTTT. Translating gives CASSLGLAGVSDTQYF.

This sequence joins TRBV5-1 and TRBJ2-2; weak D call: TRBD1 (6 bases). The germline V gene has CDR1 SGHRS and CDR2 YFSETQ. The CDR3 sequence is 16 residues long. Trimming cost V 0 bases and J 1 base, with 10 bases left between them. CDR3 protein: CASSLDGRGNTGELFF. The CDR3 DNA reads as TGCGCCAGCAGCTTGGATGGCAGGGGGAACACCGGGGAGCTGTTTTTT.

V is TRBV2 and J is TRBJ2-5; the match to TRBD2 covers 7 bases. This CDR3 is 12 amino acids long. Germline values: CDR1 SNHLY, CDR2 FYNNEI. Trimming cost V 7 bases and J 4 bases; bases outside gene matches: 3. CDR3 in amino acids: CASKREGETQYF. The CDR3 nucleotides are TGTGCCAGCAAAAGGGAGGGAGAGACCCAGTACTTC.

This chain links TRBV12-3 or TRBV12-4 with TRBJ2-7, with a tentative D call TRBD1 (5 bases). V was trimmed by 5 bases and J by 5 bases, leaving 13 bases between them. This CDR3 has 13 residues. The CDR3 coding sequence is TGTGCCAGCAGTCCTCTGGACAACCACGAGCAGTACTTC. Its protein is CASSPLDNHEQYF.